This T cell receptor (beta chain) stems from a study of cytomegalovirus exposure and HLA in healthy donors. Notes on the study in general: A later analysis by the authors found several of the most significant clusters apparently linked to common viral pathogens.

Regarding this clone: Its matching antigen is unknown.

Germline CDR1 is SEHNR and CDR2 is FQNEAQ (reference sequence). The CDR3 contains 16 residues. After removal of 4 bases from V and 7 bases from J, the junction contained 12 bases not matched to a gene. The PCR was carried out with 60 Vbeta primers and 13 Jbeta primers. Profiling relied on immunoSEQ multiplex PCR, and the TCRdb table lists in-frame clones only, not all of them. The sample has 110,000 to 150,000 clones; around three quarters are singletons. Sample: PBMCs. This TCR was recovered from a man aged 35 to 55 in good health and CMV-seropositive. J is TRBJ2-1 and V is TRBV7-9; TRBD2 agrees at 8 bases. The CDR3 reads CASSSGGGGRWNEQFF. CDR3 coding DNA: TGTGCCAGCAGCTCCGGGGGGGGCGGGAGGTGGAATGAGCAGTTCTTC.